The source of this T cell receptor (beta chain) is a study of memory CD4+ T cells and cytomegalovirus serostatus. On the study more broadly: Healthy Belgian adult donors included about 10 CMV-positive and 24 CMV-negative people. Notes on the study in general: CD4+ memory repertoires contained about two fifths of the roughly 150 reported CMV TCRbeta sequences.

As concerns this clone: Its antigen is unidentified.

Method: immunoSEQ multiplex PCR; TCRdb's copy keeps in-frame clones and lacks some. The sample lists approximately 42,000 clones, around three quarters seen once, with roughly 1.1% in the top ten. Single viable CD3+CD4+CD8-CD45RO+ cells were sorted as the memory CD4+ T cells. Total CD4+ T cells were enriched by CD4 positive selection. This CDR3 has 17 amino acids. Germline V gene lookup returns CDR1 MGHRA and CDR2 YSYEKL. V lost 0 bases and J lost 1, with 12 bases in between. This TCR was sampled from an adult in good health and CMV-seronegative. The chain links TRBV4-1 to TRBJ1-4; the D gene is possibly TRBD1 (6 bases). The sequenced sample consisted of memory CD4+ T cells from blood. CDR3 in amino acids: CASSQEGAPLTNEKLFF. CDR3 in DNA: TGCGCCAGCAGCCAAGAGGGGGCCCCTTTAACTAATGAAAAACTGTTTTTT.